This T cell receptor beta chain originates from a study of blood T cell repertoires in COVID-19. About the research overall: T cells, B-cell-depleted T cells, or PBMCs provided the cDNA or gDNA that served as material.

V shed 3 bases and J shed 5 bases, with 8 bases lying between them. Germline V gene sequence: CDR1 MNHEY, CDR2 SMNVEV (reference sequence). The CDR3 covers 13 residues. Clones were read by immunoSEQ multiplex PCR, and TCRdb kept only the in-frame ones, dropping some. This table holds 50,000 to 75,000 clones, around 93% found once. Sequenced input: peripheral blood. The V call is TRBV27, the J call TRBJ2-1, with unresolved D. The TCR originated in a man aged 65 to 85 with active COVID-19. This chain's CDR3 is CASSFSLNNEQFF. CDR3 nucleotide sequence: TGTGCCAGCAGTTTTAGCCTAAACAATGAGCAGTTCTTC.